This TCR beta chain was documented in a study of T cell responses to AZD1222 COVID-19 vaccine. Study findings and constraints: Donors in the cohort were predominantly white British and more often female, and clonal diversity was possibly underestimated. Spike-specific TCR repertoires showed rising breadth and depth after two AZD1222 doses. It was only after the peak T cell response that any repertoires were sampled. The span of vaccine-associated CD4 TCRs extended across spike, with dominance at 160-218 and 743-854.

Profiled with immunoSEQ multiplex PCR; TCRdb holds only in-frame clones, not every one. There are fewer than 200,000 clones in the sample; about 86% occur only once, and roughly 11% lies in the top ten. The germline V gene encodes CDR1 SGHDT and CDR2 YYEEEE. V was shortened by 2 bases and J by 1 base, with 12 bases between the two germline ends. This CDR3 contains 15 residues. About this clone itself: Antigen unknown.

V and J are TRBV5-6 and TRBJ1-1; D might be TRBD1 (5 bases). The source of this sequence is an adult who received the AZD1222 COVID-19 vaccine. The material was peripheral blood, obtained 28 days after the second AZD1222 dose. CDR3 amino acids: CASSFRGTGNTEAFF. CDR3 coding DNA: TGTGCCAGCAGCTTTCGAGGGACGGGGAACACTGAAGCTTTCTTT. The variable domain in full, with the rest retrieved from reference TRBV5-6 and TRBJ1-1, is DAGVTQSPTHLIKTRGQQVTLRCSPKSGHDTVSWYQQALGQGPQFIFQYYEEEERQRGNFPDRFSGHQFPNYSSELNVNALLLGDSALYLCASSFRGTGNTEAFFGQGTRLTVV.